Included here is one T cell receptor beta chain sequence, with context. Its target is unknown. The data were taken from a study of cytomegalovirus exposure and HLA in healthy donors. Study-wide findings and caveats: In an earlier analysis, most TCR beta V segments were productive about 87% or about 30% of the time. The study put roughly 160 TCR beta chains on its list as cytomegalovirus-associated.

It was with 60 Vbeta and 13 Jbeta primers that the PCR ran. Repertoires were generated with immunoSEQ multiplex PCR, while TCRdb's copy carries only in-frame clones and drops some. Of roughly 45,000 clones listed, more than 45% were seen once; the top ten hold under 6.5%. There are 15 residues in the CDR3. Trimming removed 7 bases at V and 3 bases at J, with 17 bases between. Germline V gives CDR1 MGHDK, CDR2 SYGVNS. What was sequenced was PBMCs. The rearrangement uses TRBV25-1 and TRBJ2-3; weak D call: TRBD2 (7 bases). This receptor was taken from a man aged 55-75 years in good health and CMV-seronegative. In DNA form, the CDR3 reads TGTGCCAGCACCTTAGGGGGAGGGAAGACAGATACGCAGTATTTT. This sequence encodes CASTLGGGKTDTQYF.